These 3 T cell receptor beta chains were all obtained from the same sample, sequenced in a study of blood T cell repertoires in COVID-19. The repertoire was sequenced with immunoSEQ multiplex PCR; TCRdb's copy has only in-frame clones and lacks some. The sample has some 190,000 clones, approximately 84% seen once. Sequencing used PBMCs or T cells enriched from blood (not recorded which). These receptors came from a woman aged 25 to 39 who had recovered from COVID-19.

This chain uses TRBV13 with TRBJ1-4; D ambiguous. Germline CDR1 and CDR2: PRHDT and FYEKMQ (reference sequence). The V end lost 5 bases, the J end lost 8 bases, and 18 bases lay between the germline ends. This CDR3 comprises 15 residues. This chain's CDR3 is CASSIGREVEEKLFF. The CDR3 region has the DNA TGTGCCAGCAGCATTGGGAGGGAGGTCGAAGAAAAACTGTTTTTT.

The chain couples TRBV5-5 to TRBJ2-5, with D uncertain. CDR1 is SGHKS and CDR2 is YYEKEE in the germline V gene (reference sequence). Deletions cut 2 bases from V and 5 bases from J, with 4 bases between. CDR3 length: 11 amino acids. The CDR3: CASSFGETQYF. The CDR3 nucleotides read TGTGCCAGCAGCTTTGGCGAGACCCAGTACTTC.

This chain's CDR3 is CASSELSGGFNTQYF. CDR3 bases: TGCGCCAGCAGTGAGTTGTCGGGGGGGTTCAATACGCAGTATTTT. J is TRBJ2-3 and V is TRBV10-1; TRBD2 matches 8 bases. The junction had 7 bases not matched to a gene; V was cut back by 1 base and J by 7 bases. Germline loops: CDR1 WNHNN, CDR2 SYGVQD (reference sequence). The CDR3 consists of 15 residues.